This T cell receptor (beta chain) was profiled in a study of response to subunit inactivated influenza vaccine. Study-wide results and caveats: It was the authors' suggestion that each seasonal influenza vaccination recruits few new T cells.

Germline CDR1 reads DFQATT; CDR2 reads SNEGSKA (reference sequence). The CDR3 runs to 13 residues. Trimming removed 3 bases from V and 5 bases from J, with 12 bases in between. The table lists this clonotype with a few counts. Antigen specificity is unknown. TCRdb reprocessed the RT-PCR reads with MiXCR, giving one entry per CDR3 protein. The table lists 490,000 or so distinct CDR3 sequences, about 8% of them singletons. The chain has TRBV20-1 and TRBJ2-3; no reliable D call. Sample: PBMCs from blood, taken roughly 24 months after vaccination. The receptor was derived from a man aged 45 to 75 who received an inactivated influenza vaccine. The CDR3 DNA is TGCAGTGCTAGGGCCACTGGCGTAGATACGCAGTATTTT. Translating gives CSARATGVDTQYF.